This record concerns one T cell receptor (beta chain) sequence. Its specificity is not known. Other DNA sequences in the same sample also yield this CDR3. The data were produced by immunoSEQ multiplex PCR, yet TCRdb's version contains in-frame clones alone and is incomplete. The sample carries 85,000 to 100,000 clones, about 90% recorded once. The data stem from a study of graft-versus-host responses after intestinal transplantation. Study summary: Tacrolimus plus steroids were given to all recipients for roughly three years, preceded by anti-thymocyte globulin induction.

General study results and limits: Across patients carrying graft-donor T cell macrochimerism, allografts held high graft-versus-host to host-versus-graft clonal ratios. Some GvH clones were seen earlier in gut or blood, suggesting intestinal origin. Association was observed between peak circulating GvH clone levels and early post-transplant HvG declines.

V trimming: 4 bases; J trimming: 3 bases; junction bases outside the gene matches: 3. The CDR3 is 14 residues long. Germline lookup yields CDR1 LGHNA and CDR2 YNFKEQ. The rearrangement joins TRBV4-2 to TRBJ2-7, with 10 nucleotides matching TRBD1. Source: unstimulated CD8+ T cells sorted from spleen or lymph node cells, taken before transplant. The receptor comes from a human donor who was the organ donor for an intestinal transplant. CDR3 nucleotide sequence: TGTGCCAGCAGCCCAAGGACAGGGGGCTACGAGCAGTACTTC. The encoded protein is CASSPRTGGYEQYF.